Listed below are T cell receptor beta chains from one sample, sequenced in a study of T cells in Graves' hyperthyroidism and ophthalmopathy. A single record per CDR3 protein comes from TCRdb applying MiXCR to the multiplex PCR reads. This sample carries 450,000 to 500,000 distinct CDR3 sequences, under 25% of them seen once, and the ten largest clones take approximately 49%. Specimen: blood. The receptors were sampled from a woman aged 70-85 years with Graves' ophthalmopathy. CDR3s include the opening cysteine and the closing phenylalanine or tryptophan. A D gene is named only where the DNA matches it firmly. Size tells how often a clone was seen (once, few, many) or the class of an expanded clone, and some rows leave it out.

abundance	j_gene	v_gene	d_gene	CDR3nt	CDR3aa
.	TRBJ1-1	TRBV7-9	.	TGTGCCAGCAGCAATCGACGCCTCTCCGGGACAAGAGACCTGAACACTGAAGCTTTCTTT	CASSNRRLSGTRDLNTEAFF
many	TRBJ2-2	TRBV12-3/TRBV12-4	TRBD2	TGTGCCAGCAGTTTCCGGACTAGCGGGAACACCGGGGAGCTGTTTTTT	CASSFRTSGNTGELFF
.	TRBJ2-5	TRBV28	TRBD1	TGTGCCGGCAGCCAGCCGGGACAGGGGCAAGAGACCCAGTACTTC	CAGSQPGQGQETQYF
.	TRBJ2-1	TRBV7-2	TRBD2	TGTGCCAGCAGCTTGACTAGCGGGAGAAGGAATGAGCAGTTCTTC	CASSLTSGRRNEQFF
.	TRBJ1-1	TRBV7-9	.	TGTGCCAGCAGCTTAAGAGTAGCTTTCTTT	CASSLRVAFF
.	TRBJ1-2	TRBV7-2	TRBD1	TGTGCCAGCAGCTTAGCCTCGGGACAGAACTATGGCTACACCTTC	CASSLASGQNYGYTF
few	TRBJ1-1	TRBV3-1	.	TGTGCCAGCAGCCAAGAAGTAGGGATGGCTTTCTTT	CASSQEVGMAFF
few	TRBJ2-7	TRBV19	.	TGTGCCAGTAGTATCCTGGGCGGGTCCTACGAGCAGTACTTC	CASSILGGSYEQYF
many	TRBJ1-5	TRBV11-3	.	TGTGCCAGCAAAAGGGGAAGACCGCCCCAGCATTTT	CASKRGRPPQHF
many	TRBJ1-2	TRBV12-3/TRBV12-4	.	TGTGCCAGCAGTGGATCGACCGGGATCGGTAGCTACACCTTC	CASSGSTGIGSYTF
.	TRBJ1-2	TRBV19	.	TGTGCCAGTAGTAACGGGCTCGCCGTTGGTAACTATGGCTACACCTTC	CASSNGLAVGNYGYTF
once	TRBJ2-7	TRBV24-1	.	TGTGCCACCAGTAATAGCTACGAGCAGTACTTC	CATSNSYEQYF
many	TRBJ2-7	TRBV28	.	TGTGCCAGCAGTTCTACGGGAGTCATGTACGAGCAGTACTTC	CASSSTGVMYEQYF
many	TRBJ2-7	TRBV12-3/TRBV12-4	TRBD1	TGTGCCAGCGGCTCCGGGACAGGGTATCCTGAGCAGTACTTC	CASGSGTGYPEQYF
.	TRBJ2-5	TRBV5-1	.	TGCGCCAGCAGCCCATCTTTAGAGACCCAGTACTTC	CASSPSLETQYF
.	TRBJ1-2	TRBV20-1	TRBD1	TGCAGTGCTATTCGACAGGGCGACTATGGCTACACCTTC	CSAIRQGDYGYTF
once	TRBJ2-5	TRBV11-2	TRBD2	TGTGCCAGCAGTATTAGCGGGAGACTCCAAGAGACCCAGTACTTC	CASSISGRLQETQYF
.	TRBJ1-2	TRBV13	.	TGTGCCAGCAGCTTAGGCCTGGGCCTCTATGGCTACACCTTC	CASSLGLGLYGYTF
.	TRBJ2-7	TRBV12-3/TRBV12-4	TRBD2	TGTGCCAGCAGTGAACCATGGACTAGCGGTCTTGGGCAGTACTTC	CASSEPWTSGLGQYF
.	TRBJ2-3	TRBV18	.	TGTGCCAGCTCACCACAGGAGTCTAGCACAGATACGCAGTATTTT	CASSPQESSTDTQYF
many	TRBJ1-2	TRBV28	.	TGTGCCAGCAGCCCGGGACACCTAAACTATGGCTACACCTTC	CASSPGHLNYGYTF
.	TRBJ2-3	TRBV3-1	TRBD2	TGTGCCAGCAGCTTAACGGGGGGGGTAGATACGCAGTATTTT	CASSLTGGVDTQYF
many	TRBJ2-2	TRBV28	.	TGTGGGTTTAGGACGAACACCGGGGAGCTGTTTTTT	CGFRTNTGELFF
few	TRBJ2-1	TRBV3-1	TRBD1	TGTGCCAGCAGTCGGACAGGGCGGGAGCAGTTCTTC	CASSRTGREQFF
.	TRBJ2-1	TRBV18	.	TGTGCCAGCTCACCACTAGCGAACAATGAGCAGTTCTTC	CASSPLANNEQFF
.	TRBJ2-1	TRBV7-3	.	TGTGCCAGCAGCTTAAAAGTCCCTCACAGCTCCTACAATGAGCAGTTCTTC	CASSLKVPHSSYNEQFF
few	TRBJ2-7	TRBV15	.	TGTGCCACCAGCAGAGATATAGCGAGAGAGTACGAGCAGTACTTC	CATSRDIAREYEQYF
many	TRBJ1-1	TRBV6-1	TRBD1	TGTGCCAGCAGTGACTTAGGACAGGGAATCACTGAAGCTTTCTTT	CASSDLGQGITEAFF
few	TRBJ2-7	TRBV30	.	TGTGCCTGGACGCGCACCAGATACGAGCAGTACTTC	CAWTRTRYEQYF
many	TRBJ2-5	TRBV28	.	TGTGCCAGCAGTATCGGTCGGGCCTCGGAGACCCAGTACTTC	CASSIGRASETQYF
.	TRBJ1-1	TRBV7-2	.	TGTGCCAGCAGCTTATTCCAGGTCGGGGAGGGCACTGAAGCTTTCTTT	CASSLFQVGEGTEAFF
few	TRBJ2-1	TRBV30	TRBD1	TGTGCCTGGATGGGCAGGGGGCCTGGGCAGTTCTTC	CAWMGRGPGQFF
many	TRBJ2-5	TRBV2	.	TGTGCCAGCACTGGGGGACGCTCCAGGGGAGAGACCCAGTACTTC	CASTGGRSRGETQYF
few	TRBJ1-1	TRBV7-8	.	TGTGCCAGCAGCTTAGTAGCGGGGGTGAACACTGAAGCTTTCTTT	CASSLVAGVNTEAFF
many	TRBJ2-5	TRBV5-4	TRBD1	TGTGCCAGCAGCCAGGGACAGCAAGAGACCCAGTACTTC	CASSQGQQETQYF
few	TRBJ2-5	TRBV28	.	TGTGCCAGCAGCCTCAACCATCTGGGGACCCAGTACTTC	CASSLNHLGTQYF
many	TRBJ2-1	TRBV7-9	.	TGTGCCAGCAGCTTAGGTTCGTGGGAGCAGTTCTTC	CASSLGSWEQFF
.	TRBJ2-3	TRBV5-1	TRBD2	TGCGCCAGCAGCTTGGCCCAAACTAGCGGGAGCATAGATACGCAGTATTTT	CASSLAQTSGSIDTQYF
.	TRBJ2-7	TRBV30	TRBD2	TGTGCCTGGAGCCCAAGCGGGATCGACGAGCAGTACTTC	CAWSPSGIDEQYF
few	TRBJ2-2	TRBV19	.	TGTGCCAGTAGTACCCCGGGACACACCACCGGGGAGCTGTTTTTT	CASSTPGHTTGELFF
few	TRBJ1-1	TRBV20-1	.	TGCAGTGCCCAGATTATCCCCGGCCCGAACACTGAAGCTTTCTTT	CSAQIIPGPNTEAFF
few	TRBJ1-2	TRBV15	.	TGTGCCACCAGCAGGGGAGGTAGCTATGGCTACACCTTC	CATSRGGSYGYTF
.	TRBJ2-7	TRBV18	TRBD1	TGTGCCAGCTCACCACAGGACAGGCCTGCCTACGAGCAGTACTTC	CASSPQDRPAYEQYF
few	TRBJ2-5	TRBV28	.	TGTGCCAGCAGTTTCTCCCGGGGGGCCCGAGAGACCCAGTACTTC	CASSFSRGARETQYF
few	TRBJ2-1	TRBV7-2	TRBD2	TGTGCCAGCAGCTTAACGAAGCGGGAGAGGGGTGAGCAGTTCTTC	CASSLTKRERGEQFF
many	TRBJ2-1	TRBV12-3/TRBV12-4	.	TGTGCCAGCAGTCCCTCTTGGGGTGAGCAGTTCTTC	CASSPSWGEQFF
many	TRBJ2-5	TRBV2	TRBD2	TGTGCCACAGAAGCGGGAGGAGGGACCCAGTACTTC	CATEAGGGTQYF
.	TRBJ2-1	TRBV19	TRBD2	TGTGCCAGTAGTATAGAGGGAGCTAGCGGGTGGTACAATGAGCAGTTCTTC	CASSIEGASGWYNEQFF
few	TRBJ2-3	TRBV7-3	TRBD2	TGTGCCAGCAGCTTGGGCGGGAGAATAGATACGCAGTATTTT	CASSLGGRIDTQYF